These T cell receptor beta chains were read from a single sample in a study of radiation and T cells in renal cell carcinoma. The table came from immunoSEQ multiplex PCR; TCRdb's copy has only in-frame clones and leaves some out. The repertoire includes approximately 21,000 clones, about half of them detected once, and roughly 16% sits in the top ten. The material was tumor tissue, obtained from a patient whose treatment included radiotherapy and nephrectomy. These receptors were collected from a woman between 45 and 65 years old with renal cell carcinoma. Both conserved end residues are part of each CDR3. D genes are given only for firm matches. Size is stated for part of the rows, as once, few or many counts, or as a class when the clone is expanded.

J gene,D gene,V gene,clone size,CDR3 protein,CDR3 DNA
TRBJ1-5,TRBD1,TRBV29-1,few,CSVRQGNQPQHF,TGCAGCGTTCGACAGGGGAATCAGCCCCAGCATTTT
TRBJ2-2,.,TRBV7-6,.,CASSLVGFTGELFF,TGTGCCAGCAGCTTAGTGGGATTCACCGGGGAGCTGTTTTTT
TRBJ1-5,TRBD1,TRBV5-5,few,CASSPGTGGDQPQHF,TGTGCCAGCAGCCCCGGGACAGGGGGAGATCAGCCCCAGCATTTT
TRBJ2-2,.,TRBV7-8,few,CASSLGGVLSGELFF,TGTGCCAGCAGCTTAGGCGGGGTTCTTTCCGGGGAGCTGTTTTTT
TRBJ2-7,.,TRBV5-1,few,CASTLLPDRRFDEQYF,TGCGCCAGCACCCTACTACCTGACAGGCGATTCGACGAGCAGTACTTC
TRBJ2-5,.,TRBV9,few,CASSVAGLLQETQYF,TGTGCCAGCAGCGTAGCTGGCCTATTACAAGAGACCCAGTACTTC
TRBJ2-2,.,TRBV30,few,CAWSVRDPGELFF,TGTGCCTGGAGTGTCCGTGACCCCGGGGAGCTGTTTTTT
TRBJ1-2,TRBD1,TRBV5-4,.,CASSLQGARGYTF,TGTGCCAGCAGCTTACAGGGGGCTAGGGGCTACACCTTC
TRBJ2-4,.,TRBV29-1,few,CSVEGTGNIQYF,TGCAGCGTTGAAGGAACGGGAAACATTCAGTACTTC
TRBJ1-3,.,TRBV6-1,once,CASSGDSGNTIYF,TGTGCCAGCAGTGGCGACTCTGGAAACACCATATATTTT
TRBJ2-7,TRBD1,TRBV20-1,.,CSGQGQDEQYF,TGCAGTGGACAGGGGCAAGACGAGCAGTACTTC
TRBJ1-2,.,TRBV5-6,.,CASSLTSQYWSDGYTF,TGTGCCAGCAGCTTGACATCACAGTACTGGTCCGATGGCTACACCTTC
TRBJ2-3,.,TRBV29-1,.,CSVEASGNTQYF,TGCAGCGTTGAAGCAAGCGGAAATACGCAGTATTTT
TRBJ2-5,.,TRBV7-3,few,CASSFNSGRKETQYF,TGTGCCAGCAGCTTCAATAGCGGTAGGAAAGAGACCCAGTACTTC
TRBJ2-3,TRBD1,TRBV5-4,.,CASSLDQGADTQYF,TGTGCCAGCAGCTTGGATCAGGGGGCAGATACGCAGTATTTT
TRBJ1-1,.,TRBV18,.,CASSPRPANTEAFF,TGTGCCAGCTCACCAAGACCTGCGAACACTGAAGCTTTCTTT
TRBJ2-7,.,TRBV29-1,few,CSAGQSSYEQYF,TGCAGCGCAGGACAGTCCTCCTACGAGCAGTACTTC
TRBJ2-7,.,TRBV10-3,many,CAISDPASYEQYF,TGTGCCATCAGTGACCCCGCCTCCTACGAGCAGTACTTC
TRBJ1-2,.,TRBV6-5,.,CASSYRYDRSYTF,TGTGCCAGCAGTTACCGGTACGACAGGAGCTACACCTTC
TRBJ1-4,.,TRBV29-1,.,CSVEGGSNEKLFF,TGCAGCGTTGAAGGGGGGAGTAATGAAAAACTGTTTTTT
TRBJ1-6,.,TRBV6-5,few,CASSTGPDNSPLHF,TGTGCCAGCAGTACCGGGCCCGATAATTCACCCCTCCACTTT
TRBJ1-1,TRBD1,TRBV6-5,few,CASRLTGTANTEAFF,TGTGCCAGCAGACTCACCGGGACAGCCAACACTGAAGCTTTCTTT
TRBJ1-6,TRBD1,TRBV4-2,.,CASSQVRTGVSPLHF,TGTGCCAGCAGCCAAGTTAGGACAGGGGTATCACCCCTCCACTTT
TRBJ1-2,TRBD1,TRBV5-6,few,CASSSGTGDGYTF,TGTGCCAGCAGCTCGGGTACAGGGGATGGCTACACCTTC
TRBJ1-1,TRBD1,TRBV7-9,few,CASSLGSTGEGPNTEAFF,TGTGCCAGCAGCTTAGGGAGCACAGGGGAGGGACCGAACACTGAAGCTTTCTTT
TRBJ2-3,TRBD2,TRBV9,few,CASSVGSGGTDTQYF,TGTGCCAGCAGCGTAGGTAGCGGGGGAACAGATACGCAGTATTTT
TRBJ2-2,.,TRBV14,.,CASSQDRGAENTGELFF,TGTGCCAGCAGCCAAGATAGGGGGGCGGAAAACACCGGGGAGCTGTTTTTT
TRBJ1-5,.,TRBV6-1,few,CASSDQGGNQPQHF,TGTGCCAGCAGTGACCAGGGAGGGAATCAGCCCCAGCATTTT
TRBJ1-4,TRBD1,TRBV5-7,.,CASSSTGESNEKLFF,TGTGCCAGCAGCTCTACAGGGGAATCTAATGAAAAACTGTTTTTT
TRBJ2-1,TRBD2,TRBV29-1,.,CSVERGGGNEQFF,TGCAGCGTTGAACGCGGGGGGGGCAATGAGCAGTTCTTC
TRBJ1-1,TRBD1,TRBV14,.,CASSQAPPRTGMNTEAFF,TGTGCCAGCAGCCAAGCGCCCCCCCGGACAGGGATGAACACTGAAGCTTTCTTT
TRBJ2-3,.,TRBV5-1,.,CASSLALQSGTDTQYF,TGCGCCAGCAGCTTGGCCCTCCAATCCGGCACAGATACGCAGTATTTT
TRBJ1-1,.,TRBV6-6,few,CASSPLGRDTEAFF,TGTGCCAGCAGCCCGCTGGGGAGGGACACTGAAGCTTTCTTT
TRBJ1-1,.,TRBV5-5,.,CASSFLLGRDAFF,TGTGCCAGCAGCTTCTTATTAGGCAGGGACGCTTTCTTT
TRBJ2-1,.,TRBV7-2,few,CASSRRSSYNEQFF,TGTGCCAGCTCCCGTCGGAGCTCCTACAATGAGCAGTTCTTC
TRBJ2-3,TRBD2,TRBV5-1,.,CASSPQGGGPTDTQYF,TGCGCCAGCAGCCCCCAGGGCGGGGGGCCCACAGATACGCAGTATTTT
TRBJ2-1,.,TRBV7-2,.,CASSFLPGYNEQFF,TGTGCCAGCAGCTTTTTGCCGGGGTACAATGAGCAGTTCTTC
TRBJ2-5,.,TRBV9,.,CASSPPRTETQYF,TGTGCCAGCAGCCCACCTCGGACAGAGACCCAGTACTTC
TRBJ2-4,.,TRBV19,.,CASSSWDRDIQYF,TGTGCCAGTAGTAGCTGGGATCGAGACATTCAGTACTTC
TRBJ2-7,.,TRBV7-7,many,CASSPTDDPSYEQYF,TGTGCTAGCAGCCCCACAGACGACCCCTCCTACGAGCAGTACTTC
TRBJ1-6,.,TRBV11-1,many,CASSLGRPGAVSPLHF,TGTGCCAGCAGCCTCGGGAGGCCAGGAGCGGTGTCACCCCTCCACTTT
TRBJ1-5,.,TRBV6-4,medium-sized,CASSDSYSNQPQHF,TGTGCCAGCAGTGACAGTTATAGCAATCAGCCCCAGCATTTT
TRBJ1-2,.,TRBV11-2,few,CASSHPNYGYTF,TGTGCCAGCAGCCATCCGAACTATGGCTACACCTTC
TRBJ1-2,.,TRBV7-9,.,CASSQSGTLANYGYTF,TGTGCCAGCAGCCAATCCGGGACATTAGCTAACTATGGCTACACCTTC
TRBJ1-2,.,TRBV5-5,.,CASSFSPRHSNYGYTF,TGTGCCAGCAGCTTTTCCCCCCGCCATTCTAACTATGGCTACACCTTC
TRBJ2-6,.,TRBV7-2,.,CASSLWGVPGANVLTF,TGTGCCAGCAGCTTATGGGGGGTGCCTGGGGCCAACGTCCTGACTTTC
TRBJ2-3,TRBD2,TRBV9,.,CASSVGLAGPSSTDTQYF,TGTGCCAGCAGCGTAGGACTAGCGGGGCCTTCTAGCACAGATACGCAGTATTTT
TRBJ2-2,TRBD1,TRBV7-9,.,CASSSRQGPNTGELFF,TGTGCCAGCAGCAGCCGACAGGGACCGAACACCGGGGAGCTGTTTTTT
TRBJ1-1,.,TRBV9,.,CASSVQRNTEAFF,TGTGCCAGCAGCGTTCAACGGAACACTGAAGCTTTCTTT
TRBJ1-3,.,TRBV6-5,few,CASRAGYSGNTIYF,TGTGCCAGCAGAGCGGGCTACTCTGGAAACACCATATATTTT
TRBJ1-3,.,TRBV5-4,.,CASSLEGVGNTIYF,TGTGCCAGCAGCTTGGAGGGGGTTGGAAACACCATATATTTT
TRBJ2-7,.,TRBV2,few,CASSDAGDLGGQYF,TGTGCCAGCAGTGATGCAGGGGACCTTGGGGGGCAGTACTTC
TRBJ1-1,TRBD1,TRBV19,many,CASSTTGRNTEAFF,TGTGCCAGTAGTACGACAGGGAGGAACACTGAAGCTTTCTTT
TRBJ1-1,.,TRBV5-1,.,CASGARRTRGTTEAFF,TGCGCCAGCGGGGCCAGGAGGACAAGAGGCACCACTGAAGCTTTCTTT
TRBJ2-7,TRBD2,TRBV6-5,.,CASTYSRDYTYEQYF,TGTGCCAGCACCTACTCCCGGGACTACACCTACGAGCAGTACTTC
TRBJ2-7,.,TRBV5-1,once,CASSLQSSSYEQYF,TGCGCCAGCAGCTTACAGTCGTCCTCCTACGAGCAGTACTTC
TRBJ2-2,.,TRBV27,medium-sized,CASSLQGLSRTETGELFF,TGTGCCAGCAGCCTTCAGGGACTTAGCAGGACGGAAACCGGGGAGCTGTTTTTT
TRBJ1-2,TRBD1,TRBV30,many,CAWSPPGGWDYGYTF,TGTGCCTGGAGTCCACCAGGGGGCTGGGACTATGGCTACACCTTC
TRBJ2-5,.,TRBV7-8,.,CASSSAPEGGSETQYF,TGTGCCAGCAGCTCCGCCCCCGAAGGGGGAAGCGAGACCCAGTACTTC